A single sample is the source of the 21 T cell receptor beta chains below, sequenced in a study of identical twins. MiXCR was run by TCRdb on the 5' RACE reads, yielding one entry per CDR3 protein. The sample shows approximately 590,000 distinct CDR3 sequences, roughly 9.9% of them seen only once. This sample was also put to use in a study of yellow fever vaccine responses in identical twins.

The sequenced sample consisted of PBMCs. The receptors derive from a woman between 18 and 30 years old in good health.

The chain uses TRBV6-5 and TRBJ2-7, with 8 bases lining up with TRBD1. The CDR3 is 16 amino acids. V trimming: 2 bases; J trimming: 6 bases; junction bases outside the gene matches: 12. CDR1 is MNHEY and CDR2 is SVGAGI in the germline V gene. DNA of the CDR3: TGTGCCAGCAGTTACGGTCGGAGACAGGGGAGCGGCGAGCAGTACTTC. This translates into CASSYGRRQGSGEQYF.

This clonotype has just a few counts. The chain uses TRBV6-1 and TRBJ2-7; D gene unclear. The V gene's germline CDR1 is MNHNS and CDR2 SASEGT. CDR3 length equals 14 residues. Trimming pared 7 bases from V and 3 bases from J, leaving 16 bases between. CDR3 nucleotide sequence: TGTGCCAGCACAACCGTATTCTTGGGCTACGAGCAGTACTTC. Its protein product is CASTTVFLGYEQYF.

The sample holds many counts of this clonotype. CDR3 in DNA: TGTGCCAGCAGTATTGCAATCTACAATGAGCAGTTCTTC. Translation gives CASSIAIYNEQFF. The rearrangement links TRBV2 to TRBJ2-1; D uncertain. This CDR3 has 13 amino acids. The germline V gene has CDR1 SNHLY and CDR2 FYNNEI. V was trimmed by 5 bases and J by 3 bases, leaving 8 bases between them. Full variable domain (outside the CDR3, taken from reference TRBV2 and TRBJ2-1): EPEVTQTPSHQVTQMGQEVILRCVPISNHLYFYWYRQILGQKVEFLVSFYNNEISEKSEIFDDQFSVERPDGSNFTLKIRSTKLEDSAMYFCASSIAIYNEQFFGPGTRLTVL.

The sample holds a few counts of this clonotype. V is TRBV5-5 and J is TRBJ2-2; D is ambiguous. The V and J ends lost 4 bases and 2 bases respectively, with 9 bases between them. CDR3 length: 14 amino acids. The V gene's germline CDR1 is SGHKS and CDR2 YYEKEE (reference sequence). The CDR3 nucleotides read TGTGCCAGCAGCCGGCAGCCCAACACCGGGGAGCTGTTTTTT. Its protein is CASSRQPNTGELFF.

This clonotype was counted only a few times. Here the CDR3 DNA reads TGCAGTGCTAGAGATGGAGGGTTCACTGAAGCTTTCTTT. Translating it yields CSARDGGFTEAFF. The gene calls are TRBV20-1 and TRBJ1-1; the D is unclear. The CDR3 contains 13 residues. Per the germline V gene, CDR1 is DFQATT and CDR2 is SNEGSKA (reference sequence). Trimming stripped 0 bases from V and 4 bases from J, with 9 bases between.

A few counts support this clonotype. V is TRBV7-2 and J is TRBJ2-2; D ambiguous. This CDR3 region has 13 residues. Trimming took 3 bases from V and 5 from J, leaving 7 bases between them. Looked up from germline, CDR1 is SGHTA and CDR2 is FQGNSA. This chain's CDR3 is CASSLGMTGELFF. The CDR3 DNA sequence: TGTGCCAGCAGCTTGGGGATGACCGGGGAGCTGTTTTTT.

CDR3 protein: CASGQENTDTQYF. The CDR3 DNA follows: TGCGCCAGCGGACAGGAAAACACAGATACGCAGTATTTT. J is TRBJ2-3 and V is TRBV5-1, with 7 bases identical to TRBD1. The J segment lost 2 bases and the V segment lost 7 bases, leaving 4 bases of the junction unmatched. Germline CDR1 and CDR2: SGHRS and YFSETQ. CDR3 length: 13 amino acids.

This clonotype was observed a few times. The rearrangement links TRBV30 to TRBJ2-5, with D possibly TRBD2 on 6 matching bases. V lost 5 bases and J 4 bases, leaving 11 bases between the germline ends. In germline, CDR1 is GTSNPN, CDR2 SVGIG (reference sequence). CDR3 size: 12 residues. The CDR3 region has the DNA TGTGCCTGGGGAGGGTTGCTAGAGACCCAGTACTTC. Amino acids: CAWGGLLETQYF.

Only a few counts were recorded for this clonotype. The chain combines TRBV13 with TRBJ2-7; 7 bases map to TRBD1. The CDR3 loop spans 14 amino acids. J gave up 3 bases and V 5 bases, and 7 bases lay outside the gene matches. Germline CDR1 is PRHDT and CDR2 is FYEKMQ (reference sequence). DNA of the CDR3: TGTGCCAGCAGCCAGGACAGGACCAACTACGAGCAGTACTTC. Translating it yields CASSQDRTNYEQYF.

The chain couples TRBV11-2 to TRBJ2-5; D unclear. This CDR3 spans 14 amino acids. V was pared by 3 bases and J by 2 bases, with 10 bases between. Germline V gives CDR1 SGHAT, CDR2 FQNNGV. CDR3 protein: CASSLWVSQETQYF. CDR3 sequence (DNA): TGTGCCAGCAGCTTGTGGGTGTCTCAAGAGACCCAGTACTTC.

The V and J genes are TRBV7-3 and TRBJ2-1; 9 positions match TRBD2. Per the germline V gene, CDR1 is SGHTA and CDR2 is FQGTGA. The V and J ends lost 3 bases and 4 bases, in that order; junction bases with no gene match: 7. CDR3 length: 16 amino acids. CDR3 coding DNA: TGTGCCAGCAGCTTCCACAAGCGGGGGGTATACAATGAGCAGTTCTTC. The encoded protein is CASSFHKRGVYNEQFF. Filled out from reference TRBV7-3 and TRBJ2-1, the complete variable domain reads GAGVSQTPSNKVTEKGKYVELRCDPISGHTALYWYRQSLGQGPEFLIYFQGTGAADDSGLPNDRFFAVRPEGSVSTLKIQRTERGDSAVYLCASSFHKRGVYNEQFFGPGTRLTVL.

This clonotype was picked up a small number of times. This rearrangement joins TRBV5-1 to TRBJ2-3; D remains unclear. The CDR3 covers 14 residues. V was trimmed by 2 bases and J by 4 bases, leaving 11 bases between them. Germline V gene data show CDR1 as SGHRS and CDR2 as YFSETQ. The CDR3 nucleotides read TGCGCCAGCAGCTTTGGGGAAATGCCAGATACGCAGTATTTT. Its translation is CASSFGEMPDTQYF.

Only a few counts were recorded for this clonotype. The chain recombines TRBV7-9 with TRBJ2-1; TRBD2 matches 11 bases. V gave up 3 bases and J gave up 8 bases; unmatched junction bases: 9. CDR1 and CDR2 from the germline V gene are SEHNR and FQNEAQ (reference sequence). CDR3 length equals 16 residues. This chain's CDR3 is CASSLGLAEVRDEQFF. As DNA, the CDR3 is TGTGCCAGCAGCTTGGGACTAGCGGAGGTGAGGGATGAGCAGTTCTTC.

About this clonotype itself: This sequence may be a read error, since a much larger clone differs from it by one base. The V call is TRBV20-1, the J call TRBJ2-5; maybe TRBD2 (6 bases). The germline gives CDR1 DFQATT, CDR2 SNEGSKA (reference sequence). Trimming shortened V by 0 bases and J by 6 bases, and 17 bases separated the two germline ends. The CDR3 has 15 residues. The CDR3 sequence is CSARDLGTGRKTQYF. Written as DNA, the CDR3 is TGCAGTGCTAGAGATCTCGGGACCGGGAGAAAGACCCAGTACTTC.

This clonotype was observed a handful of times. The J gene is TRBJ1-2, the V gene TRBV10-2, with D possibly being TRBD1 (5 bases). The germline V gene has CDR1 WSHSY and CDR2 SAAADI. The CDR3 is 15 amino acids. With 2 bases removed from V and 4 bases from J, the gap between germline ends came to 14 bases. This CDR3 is CASSEDRGVSYGYTF. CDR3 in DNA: TGCGCCAGCAGTGAGGACCGGGGCGTTAGCTATGGCTACACCTTC.

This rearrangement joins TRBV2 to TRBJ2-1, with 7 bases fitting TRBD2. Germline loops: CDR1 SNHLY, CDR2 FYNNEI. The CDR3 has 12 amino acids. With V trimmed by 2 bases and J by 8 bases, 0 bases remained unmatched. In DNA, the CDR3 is TGTGCCAGCAGTGAACTAGCGGATGAGCAGTTCTTC. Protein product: CASSELADEQFF.

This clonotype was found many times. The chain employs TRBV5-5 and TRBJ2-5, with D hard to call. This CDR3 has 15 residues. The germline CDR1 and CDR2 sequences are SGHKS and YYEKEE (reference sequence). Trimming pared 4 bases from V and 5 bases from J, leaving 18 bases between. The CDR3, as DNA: TGTGCCAGCAGCGAGGTGGGCACCACTGGGGAGACCCAGTACTTC. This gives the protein CASSEVGTTGETQYF.

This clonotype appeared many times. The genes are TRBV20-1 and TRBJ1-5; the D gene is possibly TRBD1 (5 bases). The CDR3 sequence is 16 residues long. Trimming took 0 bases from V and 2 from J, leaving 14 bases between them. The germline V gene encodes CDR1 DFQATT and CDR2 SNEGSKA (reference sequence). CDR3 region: CSARDRTGLRNQPQHF. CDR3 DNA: TGCAGTGCTAGAGATAGGACGGGACTCCGCAATCAGCCCCAGCATTTT.

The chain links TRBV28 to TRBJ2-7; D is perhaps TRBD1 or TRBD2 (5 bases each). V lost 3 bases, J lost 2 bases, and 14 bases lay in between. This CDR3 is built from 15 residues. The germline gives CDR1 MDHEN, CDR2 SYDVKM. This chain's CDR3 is CASSLRDAQAYEQYF. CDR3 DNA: TGTGCCAGCAGTTTGAGGGACGCCCAGGCCTACGAGCAGTACTTC.

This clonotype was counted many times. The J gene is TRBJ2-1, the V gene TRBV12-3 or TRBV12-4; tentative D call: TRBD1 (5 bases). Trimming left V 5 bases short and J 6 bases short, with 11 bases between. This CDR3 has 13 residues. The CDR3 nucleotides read TGTGCCAGCAGTACAGGATCCGGCAATGAGCAGTTCTTC. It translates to CASSTGSGNEQFF.

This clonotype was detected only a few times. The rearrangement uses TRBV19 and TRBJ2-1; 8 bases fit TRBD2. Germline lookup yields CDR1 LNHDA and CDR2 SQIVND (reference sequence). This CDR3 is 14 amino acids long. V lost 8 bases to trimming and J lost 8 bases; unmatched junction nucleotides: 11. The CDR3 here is CASAVMVAGYEQFF. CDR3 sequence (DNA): TGTGCCAGTGCCGTTATGGTAGCGGGGTATGAGCAGTTCTTC.